This TCR beta chain was sequenced in a study of early T cells in non-severe SARS-CoV-2 infection (dated by TCRdb to the early 2020s). Context from the whole study: Because TCR sequencing relied on bulk RNA taken from unsorted whole blood, pairing of alpha and beta chains was not possible.

Set within a cohort of healthcare workers in London, UK, this nested case-control study involved weekly PCR testing of nasopharyngeal swabs along with blood sampling. Healthcare workers were enrolled in the week of the UK lockdown, from 23 to 31 March 2020, and were followed every week for up to roughly 15 weeks. Findings and caveats that apply to the study as a whole: VDJdb matching was skewed toward anti-spike CD8 responses and likely underestimated virus-specific expansions, missing private and CD4 specificities.

From the cysteine up to the phenylalanine, the CDR3 has a length of 12 residues. Here the CDR3 DNA is all that survives: 36 bases in frame from base 1. The junction carries 5 bases between V and J, which are trimmed by 2 bases and 4 bases respectively. From a lookup of the germline V gene, CDR1 and CDR2 are LGHNT and FRNRAP. This clonotype showed up many times. No cognate antigen has been identified for it. No base quality information exists; no much larger clone differs at one position. Libraries were constructed by 5' RACE. Instrument used: NextSeq 500. Unique molecular identifiers were attached to individual cDNA molecules in the TCR library protocol so that sequencing error and PCR bias could be corrected. Both TCR alpha and beta chains were sequenced, and tight co-correlation was observed between alpha and beta sequence abundances in each sample. In the original analysis: Decombinator V4 was used to annotate the V gene, J gene and CDR3 of the TCR sequences. TCRs were defined as expanded if a significant change between any two time points was detected under a Poisson model with p below 0.0001. TCR abundances were normalised to the total number of TCRs sequenced per sample and expressed as counts per million. TRAV1-2 paired with TRAJ12, TRAJ20 or TRAJ33 defined MAIT TCRs, while TRAV10 paired with TRAJ18 defined iNKT TCRs. VDJdb, accessed 1 November 2021, was searched for CMV, EBV and SARS-CoV-2 annotated TCRs, excluding TCRs annotated for multiple antigens. TCRdb reprocessing: public reads trimmed at Q25 with fastp, clones called with MiXCR, in-frame beta chains kept. Every CDR3 protein is listed once, alongside the most common genes and DNA of its rows. These V and J calls rely on TCRdb rather than the paper's analysis. This sample lists about 26,000 distinct CDR3 sequences; about 4.5% were detected once. The ten top clones hold around 6% of the sample.

Sample: whole blood. This clonotype was obtained from an adult who was a healthcare worker with PCR-confirmed SARS-CoV-2 infection or an uninfected control (not recorded which). The rearrangement combines TRBV12-5 with TRBJ1-2; the D segment could be TRBD1, given 5 matching bases. The encoded CDR3 is CASGLQGYGYTF. Here is the DNA: TGTGCTAGTGGTTTGCAGGGCTATGGCTACACCTTC.